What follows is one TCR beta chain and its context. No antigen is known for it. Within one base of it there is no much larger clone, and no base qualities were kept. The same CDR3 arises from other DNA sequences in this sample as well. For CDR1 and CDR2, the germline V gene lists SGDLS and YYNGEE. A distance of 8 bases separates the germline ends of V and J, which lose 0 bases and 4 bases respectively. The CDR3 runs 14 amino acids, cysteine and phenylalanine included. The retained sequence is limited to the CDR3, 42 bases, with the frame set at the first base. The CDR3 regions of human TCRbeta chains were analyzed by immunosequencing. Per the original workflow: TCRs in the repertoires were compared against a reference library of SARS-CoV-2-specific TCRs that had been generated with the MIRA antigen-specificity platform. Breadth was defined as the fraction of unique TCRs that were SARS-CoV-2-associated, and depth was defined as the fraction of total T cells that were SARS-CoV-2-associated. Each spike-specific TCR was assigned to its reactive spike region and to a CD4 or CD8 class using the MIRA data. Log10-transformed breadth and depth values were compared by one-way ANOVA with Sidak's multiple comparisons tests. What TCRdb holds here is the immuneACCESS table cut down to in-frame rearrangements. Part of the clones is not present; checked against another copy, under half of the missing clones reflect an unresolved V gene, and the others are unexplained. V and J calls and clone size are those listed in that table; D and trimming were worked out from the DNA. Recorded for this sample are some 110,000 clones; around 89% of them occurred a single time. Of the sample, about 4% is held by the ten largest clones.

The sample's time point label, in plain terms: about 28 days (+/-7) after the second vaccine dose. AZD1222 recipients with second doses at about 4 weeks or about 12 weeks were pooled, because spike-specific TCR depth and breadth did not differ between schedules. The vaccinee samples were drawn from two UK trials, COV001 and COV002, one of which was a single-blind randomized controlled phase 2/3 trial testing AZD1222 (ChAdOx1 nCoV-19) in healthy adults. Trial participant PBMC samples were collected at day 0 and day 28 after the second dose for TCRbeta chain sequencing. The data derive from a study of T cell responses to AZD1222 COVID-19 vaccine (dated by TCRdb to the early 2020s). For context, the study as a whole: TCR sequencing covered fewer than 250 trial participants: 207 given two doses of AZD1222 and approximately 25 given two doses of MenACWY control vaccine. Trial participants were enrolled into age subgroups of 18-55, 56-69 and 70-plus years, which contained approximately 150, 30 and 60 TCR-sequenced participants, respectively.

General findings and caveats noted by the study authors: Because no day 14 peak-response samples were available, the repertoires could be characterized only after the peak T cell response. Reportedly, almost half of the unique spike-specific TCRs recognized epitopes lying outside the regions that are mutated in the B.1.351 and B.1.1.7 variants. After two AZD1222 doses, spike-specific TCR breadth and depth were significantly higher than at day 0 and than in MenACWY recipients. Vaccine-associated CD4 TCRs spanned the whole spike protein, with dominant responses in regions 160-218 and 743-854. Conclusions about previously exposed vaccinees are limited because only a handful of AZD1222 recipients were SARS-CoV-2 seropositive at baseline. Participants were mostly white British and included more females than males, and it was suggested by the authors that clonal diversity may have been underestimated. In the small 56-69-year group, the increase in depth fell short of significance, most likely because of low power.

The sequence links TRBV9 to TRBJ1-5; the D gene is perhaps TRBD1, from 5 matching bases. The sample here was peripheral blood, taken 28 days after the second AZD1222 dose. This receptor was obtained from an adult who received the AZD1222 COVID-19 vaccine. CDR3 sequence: CASSVDGGNQPQHF. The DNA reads TGTGCCAGCAGCGTAGATGGGGGGAATCAGCCCCAGCATTTT.